The clone carrying this TCR beta chain has just one count. Its antigen remains unknown. The sample belongs to a study of STAT5B mutations in CD4+ large granular lymphocyte leukemia. Whole-study findings and limits: Patient CD4-sorted repertoires looked more clonal than healthy CD4+ repertoires, even without putative leukemic clones. Higher CD4+ than CD8+ T-LGLL clonality might reflect small sample size.

V was pared by 6 bases and J by 7 bases, with 12 bases of the junction left unmatched. Germline CDR1 MNHEY, CDR2 SVGAGI. This CDR3 has 15 residues. The survey-level immunoSEQ assay was used. Produced via immunoSEQ multiplex PCR; TCRdb's table is partial and in-frame only. The top ten hold 0.3% to 0.35% of the sample, which has roughly 26,000 clones, approximately 81% seen once. The sample taken for sequencing was CD4+ T cells from blood buffy coats. The chain uses TRBV6-5 and TRBJ1-2; 9 bases fit TRBD1. The receptor's source is a human donor in good health. The CDR3 loop is CASRDGDRVNPGYTF. The CDR3 DNA is TGTGCCAGCAGGGACGGGGACAGGGTAAATCCTGGCTACACCTTC.